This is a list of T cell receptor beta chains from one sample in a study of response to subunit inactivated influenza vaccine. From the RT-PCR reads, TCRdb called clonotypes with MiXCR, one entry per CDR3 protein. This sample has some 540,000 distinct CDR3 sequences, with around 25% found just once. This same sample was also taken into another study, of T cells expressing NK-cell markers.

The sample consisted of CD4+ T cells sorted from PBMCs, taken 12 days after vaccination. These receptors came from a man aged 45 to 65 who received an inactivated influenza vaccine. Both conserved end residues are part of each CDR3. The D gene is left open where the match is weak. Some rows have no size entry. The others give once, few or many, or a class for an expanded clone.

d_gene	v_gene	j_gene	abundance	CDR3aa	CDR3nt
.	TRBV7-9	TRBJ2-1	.	CASSLAIFGGQQFF	TGTGCCAGCAGCTTAGCCATTTTCGGGGGCCAGCAGTTCTTC
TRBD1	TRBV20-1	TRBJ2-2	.	CSARTGLTGELFF	TGCAGTGCCAGGACAGGGTTAACCGGGGAGCTGTTTTTT
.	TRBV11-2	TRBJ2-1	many	CASSLAALNEQFF	TGTGCCAGCAGCTTAGCTGCCCTCAATGAGCAGTTCTTC
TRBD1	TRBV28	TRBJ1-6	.	CASRDRGNSPLHF	TGTGCCAGCAGGGACAGGGGTAATTCACCCCTCCACTTT
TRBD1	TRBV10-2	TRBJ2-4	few	CASREGQGKNIQYF	TGCGCCAGCAGGGAGGGACAGGGCAAAAACATTCAGTACTTC
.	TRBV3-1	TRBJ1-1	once	CASRSLRTEAFF	TGTGCCAGCCGCTCCTTGAGGACTGAAGCTTTCTTT
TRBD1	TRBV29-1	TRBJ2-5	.	CGTDRAEETQYF	TGCGGCACGGACAGGGCGGAAGAGACCCAGTACTTC
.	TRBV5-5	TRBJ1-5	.	CASSRWTDGNQPQHF	TGTGCCAGCAGCCGTTGGACAGATGGCAATCAGCCCCAGCATTTT
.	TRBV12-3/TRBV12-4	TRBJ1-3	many	CASLKAGGNTIYF	TGTGCCAGCCTCAAAGCGGGGGGAAACACCATATATTTT
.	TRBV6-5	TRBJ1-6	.	CASTSQPPPNSPLHF	TGTGCCAGCACTTCCCAACCCCCTCCTAATTCACCCCTCCACTTT
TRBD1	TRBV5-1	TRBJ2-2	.	CASSITGGKGTGELFF	TGCGCCAGCAGCATAACAGGGGGCAAGGGGACCGGGGAGCTGTTTTTT
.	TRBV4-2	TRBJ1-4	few	CASSQDFGGRGKLFF	TGTGCCAGCAGCCAAGATTTCGGGGGGCGCGGAAAACTGTTTTTT
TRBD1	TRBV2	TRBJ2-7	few	CASSPGQGLLEQYF	TGTGCCAGCAGTCCGGGACAGGGACTCCTTGAGCAGTACTTC
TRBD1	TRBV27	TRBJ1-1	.	CASSSRAPGTGAPSF	TGTGCCAGCAGTTCCAGGGCCCCTGGGACAGGGGCCCCGAGTTTT
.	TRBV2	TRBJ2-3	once	CASSGSIADTQYF	TGTGCCAGCAGTGGCAGTATCGCAGATACGCAGTATTTT
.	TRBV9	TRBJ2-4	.	CASSASSGRANIQYF	TGTGCCAGCAGCGCCTCTAGTGGGCGTGCGAACATTCAGTACTTC
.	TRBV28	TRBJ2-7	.	CASSSAEAGSYEQYF	TGTGCCAGCAGCTCCGCTGAGGCGGGATCCTACGAGCAGTACTTC
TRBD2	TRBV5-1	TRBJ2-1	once	CASTPRGLAGGHEQFF	TGCGCCAGCACCCCAAGAGGACTAGCGGGAGGTCATGAGCAGTTCTTC
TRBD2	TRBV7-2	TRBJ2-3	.	CASRFGGGFTDTQYF	TGTGCCAGCAGGTTTGGGGGGGGGTTCACTGATACGCAGTATTTT
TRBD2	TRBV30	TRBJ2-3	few	CAWGLADYTDTQYF	TGTGCCTGGGGGCTAGCGGATTACACAGATACGCAGTATTTT
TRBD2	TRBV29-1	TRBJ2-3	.	CSVEVGAGGHTQYF	TGCAGCGTGGAGGTCGGGGCGGGGGGGCATACGCAGTATTTT
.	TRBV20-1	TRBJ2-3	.	CSARGVVTGNTDTQYF	TGCAGTGCTAGGGGGGTAGTGACAGGCAATACAGATACGCAGTATTTT
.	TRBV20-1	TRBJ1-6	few	CSAREGGSYNSPLHF	TGCAGTGCTAGAGAGGGGGGATCCTATAATTCACCCCTCCACTTT
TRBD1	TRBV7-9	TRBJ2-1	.	CASSSGTGRNEQFF	TGTGCCAGCAGCTCCGGGACAGGGAGGAATGAGCAGTTCTTC
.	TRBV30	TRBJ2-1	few	CAWSKLGTYNEQFF	TGTGCCTGGAGCAAGCTCGGCACCTACAATGAGCAGTTCTTC
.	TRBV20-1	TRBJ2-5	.	CSARENYQETQYF	TGCAGTGCTAGAGAGAACTACCAAGAGACCCAGTACTTC
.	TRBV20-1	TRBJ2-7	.	CSAPRQGGSEQYF	TGCAGTGCTCCTCGACAGGGAGGGAGCGAGCAGTACTTC
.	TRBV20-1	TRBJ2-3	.	CSASGPTPDTQYF	TGCAGTGCTAGCGGGCCCACCCCAGATACGCAGTATTTT
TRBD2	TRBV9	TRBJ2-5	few	CASSASGRAGETQYF	TGTGCCAGCAGCGCTAGCGGGAGGGCTGGAGAGACCCAGTACTTC
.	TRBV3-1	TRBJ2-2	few	CASSQDSPGELFF	TGTGCCAGCAGCCAAGATTCCCCGGGGGAGCTGTTTTTT
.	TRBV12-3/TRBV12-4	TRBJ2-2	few	CASSFHLGTGELFF	TGTGCCAGCAGTTTCCATTTAGGGACCGGGGAGCTGTTTTTT
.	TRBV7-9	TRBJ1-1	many	CASSLSNTEAFF	TGTGCCAGCAGTTTAAGTAACACTGAAGCTTTCTTT
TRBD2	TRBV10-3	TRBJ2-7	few	CAISDLGGPRSSYEQYF	TGTGCCATCAGTGACCTGGGAGGGCCCCGATCCTCCTACGAGCAGTACTTC
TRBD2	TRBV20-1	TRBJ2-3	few	CSARRSGTTTDTQYF	TGCAGTGCTAGACGATCGGGGACTACCACAGATACGCAGTATTTT
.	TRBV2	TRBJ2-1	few	CASTLSGDNEQFF	TGTGCCAGCACCCTAAGTGGCGACAATGAGCAGTTCTTC
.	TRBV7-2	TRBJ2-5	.	CASSSGGLQETQYF	TGTGCCAGCAGCTCAGGGGGACTCCAAGAGACCCAGTACTTC
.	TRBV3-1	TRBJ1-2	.	CASSQAGLVYGYTF	TGTGCCAGCAGCCAAGCAGGGTTAGTCTATGGCTACACCTTC
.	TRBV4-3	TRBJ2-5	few	CASSQDRLPTETQYF	TGCGCCAGCAGCCAAGATCGTTTGCCGACGGAGACCCAGTACTTC
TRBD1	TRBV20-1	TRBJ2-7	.	CSAESRTGSSYEQYF	TGCAGTGCAGAGTCGAGGACAGGGAGCTCCTACGAGCAGTACTTC
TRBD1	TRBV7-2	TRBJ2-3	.	CASSPGTVTDTQYF	TGTGCCAGCAGCCCGGGGACAGTGACAGATACGCAGTATTTT
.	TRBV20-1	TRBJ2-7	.	CSAGGGSYGEQYF	TGCAGTGCTGGAGGAGGTTCCTATGGCGAGCAGTACTTC
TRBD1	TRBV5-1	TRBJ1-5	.	CASSLGTGGSWPQHF	TGCGCCAGCAGCTTGGGGACAGGGGGCTCTTGGCCCCAGCATTTT
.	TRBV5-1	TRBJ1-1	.	CASSLMGGTNTEAFF	TGCGCCAGCAGCTTGATGGGGGGGACGAACACTGAAGCTTTCTTT
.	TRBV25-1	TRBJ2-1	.	CASSDPFTSFGQFF	TGTGCCAGCAGTGACCCTTTCACTAGCTTCGGGCAGTTCTTC
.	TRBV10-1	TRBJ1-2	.	CASSPGTAGGNYGYTF	TGCGCCAGCAGCCCCGGGACCGCCGGGGGGAACTATGGCTACACCTTC
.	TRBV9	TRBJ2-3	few	CASSVEGQTTDTQYF	TGTGCCAGCAGCGTAGAGGGACAAACCACAGATACGCAGTATTTT
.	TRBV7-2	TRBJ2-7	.	CASSPGPPSYEQYF	TGTGCCAGCAGCCCGGGACCCCCCTCCTACGAGCAGTACTTC
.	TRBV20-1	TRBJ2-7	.	CSALDISPYEQYF	TGCAGTGCCCTCGACATTTCCCCCTACGAGCAGTACTTC
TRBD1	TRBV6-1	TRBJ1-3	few	CATGGTDSGNTIYF	TGTGCCACCGGGGGGACAGACTCTGGAAACACCATATATTTT
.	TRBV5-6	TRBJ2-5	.	CASSLWGRGGGTQYF	TGTGCCAGCAGCTTGTGGGGACGGGGAGGAGGGACCCAGTACTTC
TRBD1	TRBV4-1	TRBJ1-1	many	CASSYTGGPTEAFF	TGCGCCAGCAGTTATACAGGGGGCCCCACTGAAGCTTTCTTT
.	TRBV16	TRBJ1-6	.	CASSQSGGNSPLHF	TGTGCCAGCAGCCAATCTGGCGGGAATTCACCCCTCCACTTT
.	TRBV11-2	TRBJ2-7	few	CASSLQTRYEQYF	TGTGCCAGCAGCTTACAAACAAGATACGAGCAGTACTTC
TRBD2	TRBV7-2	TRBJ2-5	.	CASSLTSGGSRETQYF	TGTGCCAGCAGCTTAACCAGCGGGGGCAGTCGGGAGACCCAGTACTTC